Presented here are 11 T cell receptor beta chains from one specimen sequenced in a study of T cells in Graves' hyperthyroidism and ophthalmopathy. TCR beta CDR3 regions were amplified from RNA transcripts. The study used the HTBI primer set for a first-round RT-PCR of the TCR CDR3. Each CDR3 protein gets one entry after TCRdb re-called the multiplex PCR reads with MiXCR. The sample records approximately 300,000 distinct CDR3 sequences, roughly 19% being singletons. Sequencing was performed on blood. The receptors were gathered from a man between 50 and 59 years old with Graves' ophthalmopathy.

This clonotype was seen at least ten times. The rearrangement links TRBV3-1 to TRBJ1-1; D not resolved. The V and J ends lost 6 bases and 1 base respectively, with 12 bases between them. The CDR3 sequence is 14 residues long. The germline V gene has CDR1 LGHDT and CDR2 YNNKEL (reference sequence). The CDR3 bases are TGTGCCAGCAGTAAGATCCCAGGGAACACTGAAGCTTTCTTT. Residues: CASSKIPGNTEAFF.

This clonotype was counted many times. Here the CDR3 reads CASNVDDTHYNEQFF. CDR3 in DNA: TGCGCCAGCAACGTAGACGACACCCATTACAATGAGCAGTTCTTC. The chain is built from TRBV5-1 and TRBJ2-1; D remains ambiguous. Between the trimmed V and J ends, which lost 6 bases and 4 bases, there was a span of 17 bases. Germline lookup yields CDR1 SGHRS and CDR2 YFSETQ. The CDR3 totals 15 residues.

In its sample, this clonotype was seen a few times. CDR3: CASSYSGQTWATNEQFF. The CDR3 DNA reads TGTGCCAGCAGTTACTCGGGACAGACTTGGGCCACCAATGAGCAGTTCTTC. The V and J genes are TRBV6-5 and TRBJ2-1; TRBD1 matches 7 bases. Germline loops: CDR1 MNHEY, CDR2 SVGAGI. J lost 6 bases, V lost 0 bases, and 11 bases had no gene match. This CDR3 region has 17 residues.

This clonotype was seen more than once but under ten times. The chain joins TRBV5-1 to TRBJ2-5; 8 positions match TRBD2. Germline-derived CDR1 and CDR2 are SGHRS and YFSETQ. This CDR3 has 14 residues. V lost 4 bases and J lost 5; bases outside the gene matches: 7. The CDR3 loop reads CASSTSGGVETQYF. CDR3 DNA: TGCGCCAGCAGCACCAGCGGGGGTGTCGAGACCCAGTACTTC.

The V call is TRBV28, the J call TRBJ1-2; a weak D match, TRBD1 (5 bases). Trimming stripped 7 bases from V and 4 bases from J, with 7 bases between. The CDR3 is 11 residues long. The V gene's germline CDR1 is MDHEN and CDR2 SYDVKM. Written as DNA, the CDR3 is TGTGCCAGCATGAGGGGCTATGGCTACACCTTC. Protein: CASMRGYGYTF.

This clonotype was picked up a small number of times. The rearrangement links TRBV20-1 to TRBJ2-1; tentative D call: TRBD1 (5 bases). V lost 2 bases, J lost 8 bases, and 10 bases lay in between. The CDR3 covers 12 residues. Per the germline V gene, CDR1 is DFQATT and CDR2 is SNEGSKA (reference sequence). CDR3 sequence: CSARLGHDEQFF. CDR3 DNA sequence: TGCAGTGCTAGATTGGGGCACGATGAGCAGTTCTTC.

The chain links TRBV6-1 to TRBJ1-1, with 8 bases identical to TRBD1. This CDR3 spans 14 amino acids. Germline assignment: CDR1 MNHNS and CDR2 SASEGT. Trimming took 8 bases from V and 4 from J; bases not matched to a gene: 9. CDR3 bases: TGTGCCAGCGCCCCCTACGGGACAGGCACTGAAGCTTTCTTT. It codes for CASAPYGTGTEAFF.

This clonotype was recorded a few times. The chain joins TRBV5-1 to TRBJ2-2; perhaps D is TRBD1 or TRBD2 (6 bases each). The CDR3 runs to 15 residues. Germline assignment: CDR1 SGHRS and CDR2 YFSETQ. Trimming removed 4 bases at V and 2 bases at J, with 12 bases between. DNA of the CDR3: TGCGCCAGCAGCACGGAGGGACATAACACCGGGGAGCTGTTTTTT. Its protein is CASSTEGHNTGELFF.

This clonotype was seen ten or more times. The J gene is TRBJ1-5, the V gene TRBV28; D not resolved. The CDR3 sequence is 15 residues long. Trimming took off 10 bases at V and 5 bases at J, with 21 bases between the two ends. Germline values: CDR1 MDHEN, CDR2 SYDVKM. CDR3 in amino acids: CAITQPGLIDQPQHF. The DNA of the CDR3 is TGTGCCATCACTCAACCGGGATTAATTGATCAGCCCCAGCATTTT.

In its sample, this clonotype was seen many times. The V gene is TRBV28, the J gene TRBJ2-7, with D hard to call. CDR1 is MDHEN and CDR2 is SYDVKM in the germline V gene. The CDR3 is made up of 12 amino acids. Trimming shortened V by 6 bases and J by 3 bases, and 9 bases separated the two germline ends. The CDR3 loop is CASSVKGYEQYF. As DNA, the CDR3 is TGTGCCAGCAGCGTAAAGGGCTACGAGCAGTACTTC.

Ten or more counts support this clonotype. The chain couples TRBV7-9 to TRBJ2-1; 12 bases fit TRBD2. V was pared by 6 bases and J by 8 bases, with 8 bases of the junction left unmatched. The germline V gene encodes CDR1 SEHNR and CDR2 FQNEAQ (reference sequence). This CDR3 spans 15 amino acids. The CDR3 DNA sequence: TGTGCCAGCAGTCGACTAGCGGGAGTTACGGATGAGCAGTTCTTC. As protein: CASSRLAGVTDEQFF.